Shown below are 9 T cell receptor beta chains from a single sample sequenced in a study of T cell responses to AZD1222 COVID-19 vaccine. The table came from immunoSEQ multiplex PCR; TCRdb's copy has only in-frame clones and leaves some out. The sample records 80,000 to 100,000 clones, roughly nine tenths being singletons. The sample in question was peripheral blood, obtained 28 days after the second AZD1222 dose. Receptor source: an adult who received the AZD1222 COVID-19 vaccine.

This clone was recorded once. This chain links TRBV6-5 with TRBJ1-1; TRBD1 agrees at 9 bases. CDR3 size: 13 residues. Germline loops: CDR1 MNHEY, CDR2 SVGAGI. V lost 4 bases to trimming and J lost 7 bases; unmatched junction nucleotides: 4. CDR3 DNA: TGTGCCAGCAGTTCACAGGGGGCGGGTGAAGCTTTCTTT. Its protein product is CASSSQGAGEAFF.

The J gene is TRBJ1-5, the V gene TRBV4-1; D uncertain. CDR1 is MGHRA, CDR2 YSYEKL, per germline. This CDR3 region has 15 residues. Trimming took off 0 bases at V and 7 bases at J, with 13 bases between the two ends. CDR3 amino acids: CASSQDFQAHQPQHF. CDR3 coding DNA: TGCGCCAGCAGCCAAGATTTCCAGGCCCACCAGCCCCAGCATTTT.

This chain joins TRBV6-5 and TRBJ2-2, with 8 bases aligning to TRBD1. In germline, CDR1 is MNHEY, CDR2 SVGAGI. Trimming took 6 bases from V and 5 from J; bases not matched to a gene: 5. CDR3 size: 14 residues. CDR3 nucleotides: TGTGCCAGCAGCGACACAGGGGGTACCGGGGAGCTGTTTTTT. Protein: CASSDTGGTGELFF.

This chain joins TRBV7-9 and TRBJ1-2, with D perhaps TRBD1 (5 bases). V lost 2 bases, J lost 7 bases, and 17 bases lay in between. Looked up from germline, CDR1 is SEHNR and CDR2 is FQNEAQ (reference sequence). The CDR3 sequence is 15 residues long. DNA of the CDR3: TGTGCCAGCAGCTTAAGTTCGGGGGAAAGTAGTGGCTACACCTTC. This sequence encodes CASSLSSGESSGYTF.

The J gene is TRBJ2-7, the V gene TRBV12-5; no definite D call. CDR3 length: 13 amino acids. Germline CDR1 is LGHNT and CDR2 is FRNRAP. V lost 2 bases and J lost 3, with 8 bases in between. This chain's CDR3 is CASGLNRDYEQYF. Written as DNA, the CDR3 is TGTGCTAGTGGTTTGAACCGAGACTACGAGCAGTACTTC.

The V call is TRBV18, the J call TRBJ2-5; 7 positions match TRBD1. The V and J ends lost 5 bases and 4 bases, in that order; junction bases with no gene match: 10. The CDR3 is 15 amino acids. Germline CDR1 and CDR2: KGHSH and LQKENI. The CDR3 is CASSNNRGDGETQYF. CDR3 nucleotide sequence: TGTGCCAGCTCAAATAACAGGGGTGACGGAGAGACCCAGTACTTC.

The gene calls are TRBV7-9 and TRBJ1-1; the match to TRBD1 covers 7 bases. Germline CDR1 SEHNR, CDR2 FQNEAQ (reference sequence). Germline trimming cut 4 bases from V and 1 base from J; bases unmatched to any gene: 6. The CDR3 extends over 15 amino acids. DNA of the CDR3: TGTGCCAGCAGCTCTCCCGGGACAGCGAACACTGAAGCTTTCTTT. As protein: CASSSPGTANTEAFF.

The chain links TRBV7-8 to TRBJ1-6, with D perhaps matching TRBD1 (6 bases). The V end was cut by 5 bases, the J end by 7 bases, with 15 bases between. The length of the CDR3 is 15 residues. Germline CDR1 is SGHVS and CDR2 is FQNEAQ. The CDR3 reads CASSLTDSPNSPLHF. DNA for the CDR3: TGTGCCAGCAGCCTCACGGACAGCCCAAATTCACCCCTCCACTTT.

This sequence joins TRBV5-1 and TRBJ2-5; possibly TRBD1 or TRBD2 for D (7 bases each). Per germline, CDR1 SGHRS and CDR2 YFSETQ. The CDR3 sequence is 15 residues long. V lost 0 bases to trimming and J lost 5 bases, with 14 bases between them. The CDR3 region has the DNA TGCGCCAGCAGCTTGGGAGCCCAGGGGGGGGAGACCCAGTACTTC. Protein product: CASSLGAQGGETQYF.